Presented here are 2 T cell receptor beta chains from one specimen sequenced in a study of tumor and adjacent non-tumor tissue in lung cancer (dated by TCRdb to 2016 to 2018). Bulk unsorted tissue served as the source for RNA extraction, and RNA quality was assessed using a NanoDrop ND-1000 and an Agilent 2100. Libraries were built with multiplex PCR. These reads were obtained on an Illumina HiSeq 2500. TCRbeta libraries were built by three rounds of nested PCR using primers (Table S4), following protocols modified from ARM-PCR. TCRdb cleaned the public reads at Q25 with fastp, built clones with MiXCR and kept in-frame beta chains. A single entry per CDR3 protein holds the most common genes and DNA from its merged rows. Recorded for this sample are 120,000 or so distinct CDR3 sequences; about 80% of them occurred a single time. The ten largest make up about 22% of the sample. Source material: lung tumor tissue. The receptors derive from a man between 65 and 85 years old with non-small cell lung cancer.

Remarks on this clonotype: One junction end disagrees with the germline gene, perhaps due to a read error. This sequence joins TRBV6-1 and TRBJ2-1; a possible D gene is TRBD2 (7 bases). CDR1 and CDR2 from the germline V gene are MNHNS and SASEGT. The CDR3 extends over 16 amino acids. CDR3 loop: CASTLRGGTGSNGQFF. DNA of the CDR3: TGTGCAAGCACCCTAAGGGGGGGCACCGGGTCCAATGGACAGTTCTTC.

This clonotype has at least ten counts. The chain links TRBV28 to TRBJ1-6; 8 bases are a match to TRBD1. V lost 1 base to trimming and J lost 8 bases; unmatched junction nucleotides: 7. The germline CDR1 and CDR2 sequences are MDHEN and SYDVKM. The CDR3 consists of 16 residues. CDR3 coding DNA: TGTGCCAGCAGTTTATCGGTCAGGGGGCCTTATTCACCCCTCCACTTT. It codes for CASSLSVRGPYSPLHF. The full variable domain, in which reference TRBV28 and TRBJ1-6 provide the parts outside the CDR3, is DVKVTQSSRYLVKRTGEKVFLECVQDMDHENMFWYRQDPGLGLRLIYFSYDVKMKEKGDIPEGYSVSREKKERFSLILESASTNQTSMYLCASSLSVRGPYSPLHFGNGTRLTVT.